The 16 T cell receptor beta chains below all came from one sample that was sequenced in a study of early T cells in non-severe SARS-CoV-2 infection (dated by TCRdb to the early 2020s). The library was obtained by 5' RACE. The sequencer was a NextSeq 500. TCRdb's own reprocessing of the public reads used fastp at Q25 and MiXCR and kept productive beta chains. Under each unique CDR3 protein, matching rows form one entry showing the most common genes and DNA. This sample is represented by about 39,000 distinct CDR3 sequences; roughly 5% of them were singletons. Of the sample, approximately 4.8% is held by the ten largest clones. The material sequenced was whole blood. Receptor source: an adult who was a healthcare worker with PCR-confirmed SARS-CoV-2 infection or an uninfected control (not recorded which).

This clonotype has ten or more counts. The chain is built from TRBV7-9 and TRBJ1-3; no reliable D call. The CDR3 extends over 15 amino acids. Germline CDR1 reads SEHNR; CDR2 reads FQNEAQ (reference sequence). V was pared by 5 bases and J by 1 base, with 12 bases between. CDR3 sequence reads: CASSKYDVSGNTIYF. The CDR3, as DNA: TGTGCCAGCAGCAAGTACGACGTTTCTGGAAACACCATATATTTT.

In its sample, this clonotype was seen a few times. The J gene is TRBJ2-5, the V gene TRBV3-1, with D hard to call. CDR1 and CDR2 from the germline V gene are LGHDT and YNNKEL (reference sequence). CDR3 length: 13 amino acids. V dropped 4 bases and J dropped 5 bases, with 11 bases sitting between them. The CDR3 region has the DNA TGTGCCAGCAGCCGACGCGGTTGGGAGACCCAGTACTTC. Amino acids: CASSRRGWETQYF.

This clonotype came up a few times. The chain employs TRBV11-2 and TRBJ2-3; D might be TRBD1 or TRBD2, each matching 6 bases. This CDR3 contains 16 residues. Trimming stripped 7 bases from V and 0 bases from J, with 17 bases between. Per germline, CDR1 SGHAT and CDR2 FQNNGV. In DNA form, the CDR3 reads TGTGCCAGCACTCTCCGGGGGCGCAAAAGCACAGATACGCAGTATTTT. Residues: CASTLRGRKSTDTQYF.

This clonotype has just a few counts. The genes are TRBV6-1 and TRBJ1-2; 9 bases line up with TRBD1. Germline assignment: CDR1 MNHNS and CDR2 SASEGT. The CDR3 has 14 residues. V was pared by 6 bases and J by 4 bases, with 6 bases of the junction left unmatched. Here the CDR3 DNA reads TGTGCCAGCAGACAGGGGGCCTTCGGCTATGGCTACACCTTC. It specifies CASRQGAFGYGYTF.

In this sample, this clonotype turned up many times. The rearrangement joins TRBV6-2 or TRBV6-3 to TRBJ2-7; 12 bases match TRBD2. The germline CDR1 and CDR2 sequences are MNHEY and SVGEGT. The CDR3 length is 18 residues. V gave up 1 base and J gave up 1 base; unmatched junction bases: 8. CDR3 sequence: CASSYWTSGAVNSYEQYF. DNA of the CDR3: TGTGCCAGCAGTTACTGGACTAGCGGGGCGGTGAATTCCTACGAGCAGTACTTC.

This clonotype has ten or more counts. The V call is TRBV27, the J call TRBJ1-2, with D hard to call. The CDR3 contains 18 residues. Trimming cost V 3 bases and J 3 bases, with 23 bases left between them. CDR1 is MNHEY, CDR2 SMNVEV, per germline (reference sequence). The CDR3 DNA is TGTGCCAGCAGTTTTGTATCATTGGGGAACAGCGCCGACTATGGCTACACCTTC. It translates to CASSFVSLGNSADYGYTF.

This clonotype was counted ten times or more. The V gene is TRBV3-1, the J gene TRBJ2-3, with D perhaps TRBD2 (5 bases). The CDR3 sequence is 13 residues long. Trimming took off 4 bases at V and 2 bases at J, with 7 bases between the two ends. The germline V gene encodes CDR1 LGHDT and CDR2 YNNKEL (reference sequence). CDR3 protein: CASSPDYTDTQYF. The CDR3 DNA reads as TGTGCCAGCAGCCCAGACTACACAGATACGCAGTATTTT.

This clonotype is medium-sized in the sample. The V and J genes are TRBV12-3 or TRBV12-4 and TRBJ1-5; no definite D call. V shed 7 bases and J shed 7 bases, with 11 bases lying between them. The CDR3 loop spans 12 amino acids. CDR3 coding DNA: TGTGCCAGCATGTCATCTGGGCAGCCCCAGCATTTT. This encodes CASMSSGQPQHF.

In its sample, this clonotype was seen many times. The chain carries TRBV7-7 and TRBJ2-1; 10 bases line up with TRBD2. The CDR3 extends over 16 amino acids. Losses at the gene ends were 1 base for V and 8 bases for J; bases not matched to a gene: 8. The germline V gene encodes CDR1 SSHAT and CDR2 FNYEAQ (reference sequence). In nucleotides, the CDR3 is TGTGCCAGCAGCTTAGGGCCAGCGGGGGGGTTGGATGAGCAGTTCTTC. Protein: CASSLGPAGGLDEQFF.

This clonotype showed up many times. The CDR3 nucleotides are TGTGCCAGCAGCGGAAATCTTAATTCACCCCTCCACTTT. Amino acid sequence: CASSGNLNSPLHF. This rearrangement joins TRBV7-2 to TRBJ1-6, with unresolved D. The CDR3 is made up of 13 amino acids. V was shortened by 5 bases and J by 6 bases, with 8 bases between the two germline ends. Germline CDR1 SGHTA, CDR2 FQGNSA. The variable domain in full, with the rest retrieved from reference TRBV7-2 and TRBJ1-6, is GAGVSQSPSNKVTEKGKDVELRCDPISGHTALYWYRQSLGQGLEFLIYFQGNSAPDKSGLPSDRFSAERTGGSVSTLTIQRTQQEDSAVYLCASSGNLNSPLHFGNGTRLTVT.

The table lists this clonotype with many counts. This chain joins TRBV13 and TRBJ2-7, with 7 bases lining up with TRBD1. V lost 5 bases to trimming and J lost 3 bases; unmatched junction nucleotides: 4. The germline V gene encodes CDR1 PRHDT and CDR2 FYEKMQ (reference sequence). CDR3 length: 13 amino acids. The CDR3 loop reads CASSPTGFYEQYF. As DNA, the CDR3 is TGTGCCAGCAGCCCGACAGGGTTCTACGAGCAGTACTTC.

This clonotype has just a few counts. The chain has TRBV7-8 and TRBJ2-3; tentative D call: TRBD1 (5 bases). This CDR3 contains 16 residues. CDR1 and CDR2 from the germline V gene are SGHVS and FQNEAQ. With 5 bases removed from V and 3 bases from J, the gap between germline ends came to 18 bases. CDR3 amino acids: CASSRRVKGMTDTQYF. For the CDR3, the DNA is TGTGCCAGCAGCCGCCGCGTTAAGGGGATGACAGATACGCAGTATTTT.

This clonotype was detected many times. The chain joins TRBV7-9 to TRBJ1-5; possible D gene TRBD1, 5 bases. Trimming pared 1 base from V and 6 bases from J, leaving 10 bases between. Germline V lookup: CDR1 SEHNR, CDR2 FQNEAQ (reference sequence). This CDR3 comprises 14 residues. The CDR3 DNA reads as TGTGCCAGCAGCTTAGATACAGGTCGTCAGCCCCAGCATTTT. It codes for CASSLDTGRQPQHF.

In its sample, this clonotype was seen many times. The rearrangement joins TRBV20-1 to TRBJ2-7, with 8 bases fitting TRBD2. V lost 6 bases, J lost 2 bases, and 6 bases stayed unmatched. The CDR3 runs to 13 residues. CDR1 is DFQATT, CDR2 SNEGSKA, per germline (reference sequence). The chain's CDR3 is CSALSGITYEQYF. The CDR3 bases are TGCAGTGCCCTTAGCGGGATAACCTACGAGCAGTACTTC.

The sample holds a few counts of this clonotype. The V and J genes are TRBV4-1 and TRBJ2-7, with 10 bases fitting TRBD2. Germline V CDR1 and CDR2: MGHRA, YSYEKL. This CDR3 contains 16 residues. V lost 0 bases, J lost 6 bases, and 8 bases stayed unmatched. In DNA form, the CDR3 reads TGCGCCAGCAGCCAAGATCCGGCTAGCGGGAGAATCGAGCAGTACTTC. This translates into CASSQDPASGRIEQYF.

The chain employs TRBV7-9 and TRBJ1-2; possibly TRBD1 for D (6 bases). Germline CDR1 SEHNR, CDR2 FQNEAQ (reference sequence). V dropped 5 bases and J dropped 2 bases, with 18 bases sitting between them. The CDR3 runs 16 residues. CDR3 sequence reads: CASSPLKGGPNYGYTF. Here the CDR3 DNA reads TGTGCCAGCAGCCCCCTGAAAGGGGGTCCCAACTATGGCTACACCTTC.